This TCR beta chain was profiled in a study of blood T cells in healthy people across ages. Findings and limits, study-wide: Unsorted PBMCs ruled out conclusive naive versus antigen-experienced comparison. Age brought a roughly linear fall in TCR beta diversity measured per million T cells. There were more naive CD4+ cells and higher diversity in long-lived donors than in aged donors.

With a J-beta primer mix and a sample-barcoded 5' primer, a second PCR ran about 7 to 12 cycles. TCRdb processed the 5' RACE reads anew with MiXCR; each CDR3 protein has one entry. The sample carries roughly 800,000 distinct CDR3 sequences, 55% to 70% recorded once. V was cut by 5 bases and J by 2 bases, with 7 bases left in between. The CDR3 length is 13 residues. Germline CDR1 reads GTSNPN; CDR2 reads SVGIG (reference sequence). As concerns this clonotype: Antigen unknown.

The chain couples TRBV30 to TRBJ1-6; D is uncertain. The TCR originated in a man aged 25-45 years in good health. Sequenced material: blood. CDR3 residues: CAWESAYNSPLHF. The CDR3 DNA follows: TGTGCCTGGGAATCGGCCTATAATTCACCCCTCCACTTT.